One and the same sample provided the 9 T cell receptor beta chains below, sequenced in a study of beta chain features in type 1 diabetes. The isolated RNA, all of it, was reverse transcribed, so expressed TCRB transcripts were what got sequenced. Here immunoSEQ multiplex PCR was the method, and the copy in TCRdb shows in-frame clones only, minus some. The sample records 200,000 to 300,000 clones, roughly 70% being singletons. Sequencing was carried out using naive CD4+ T cells from blood. The receptors stem from a man aged 25 to 40 in good health.

The J gene is TRBJ2-1, the V gene TRBV29-1, with D possibly being TRBD1 or TRBD2 (6 bases each). This CDR3 has 14 residues. Trimming pared 4 bases from V and 7 bases from J, leaving 17 bases between. In germline, CDR1 is SQVTM, CDR2 ANQGSEA. Written as DNA, the CDR3 is TGCAGCGTTGCAAGGGGACTGAGGGGGAATGAGCAGTTCTTC. Translation gives CSVARGLRGNEQFF.

J is TRBJ2-1 and V is TRBV6-5; D might be TRBD1 (6 bases). With 2 bases removed from V and 5 bases from J, the gap between germline ends came to 10 bases. CDR3 size: 14 residues. Germline values: CDR1 MNHEY, CDR2 SVGAGI. In nucleotides, the CDR3 is TGTGCCAGCAGTTACAGGGGGATCGACAATGAGCAGTTCTTC. Its protein product is CASSYRGIDNEQFF.

The chain uses TRBV4-1 and TRBJ1-2; TRBD1 matches 8 bases. The J segment lost 2 bases and the V segment lost 3 bases, leaving 8 bases of the junction unmatched. The CDR3 is 16 amino acids. Germline loops: CDR1 MGHRA, CDR2 YSYEKL. CDR3 loop: CASSQSTGGRNYGYTF. The CDR3 coding sequence is TGCGCCAGCAGCCAGAGCACAGGGGGACGGAACTATGGCTACACCTTC.

The chain uses TRBV5-1 and TRBJ2-7; 8 bases match TRBD2. Germline lookup yields CDR1 SGHRS and CDR2 YFSETQ. V dropped 0 bases and J dropped 4; count of bases not matched to a gene: 3. The length of the CDR3 is 14 residues. This chain's CDR3 is CASSLEASGYEQYF. The CDR3 DNA reads TGCGCCAGCAGCTTGGAGGCTAGCGGGTACGAGCAGTACTTC.

In its sample, this clone was seen a few times. The chain combines TRBV25-1 with TRBJ2-3; D remains ambiguous. Germline CDR1 is MGHDK and CDR2 is SYGVNS. The V end lost 0 bases, the J end lost 9 bases, and 10 bases lay between the germline ends. The CDR3 runs 13 residues. CDR3: CASSEYKVETQYF. The DNA of the CDR3 is TGTGCCAGCAGTGAATATAAGGTAGAGACGCAGTATTTT.

V gene TRBV28 combines with J gene TRBJ2-3; D may be TRBD2 (6 bases). The V gene lost 3 bases and the J gene lost 11 bases, with 15 bases spanning the gap. Germline V gives CDR1 MDHEN, CDR2 SYDVKM. The CDR3 is made up of 13 amino acids. The CDR3 DNA sequence: TGTGCCAGCAGTTTGCGGGAACCCAAAAGGCAGTATTTT. This sequence encodes CASSLREPKRQYF.

V gene TRBV11-2 combines with J gene TRBJ2-1, with 10 bases that match TRBD2. The CDR3 covers 14 residues. CDR1 is SGHAT, CDR2 FQNNGV, per germline. Trimming cost V 5 bases and J 7 bases; bases outside gene matches: 5. DNA for the CDR3: TGTGCCAGCAGCGCCTCTAGCGGGAGAAATGAGCAGTTCTTC. Translation: CASSASSGRNEQFF.

The chain uses TRBV5-1 and TRBJ2-5; D may match TRBD1 or TRBD2 (6 bases each). The ends were cut back, 1 base at V and 5 bases at J, with 18 bases in the middle. The length of the CDR3 is 16 residues. Germline loops: CDR1 SGHRS, CDR2 YFSETQ. CDR3 in DNA: TGCGCCAGCAGCTTGATTCCGGGGGCGAGTATGGAGACCCAGTACTTC. Its translation is CASSLIPGASMETQYF.

This clone was seen a handful of times. The DNA of the CDR3 is TGCAGCGTTGAACCTATGACAGGGGTGGGGTATGGCTACACCTTC. Translation: CSVEPMTGVGYGYTF. This chain links TRBV29-1 with TRBJ1-2; 8 nucleotides match TRBD1. This CDR3 has 15 residues. Germline V lookup: CDR1 SQVTM, CDR2 ANQGSEA. The V segment lost 2 bases and the J segment 5 bases; nucleotides outside the gene matches: 10.